The sequence of this T cell receptor (beta chain) was determined in a study of T cells after yellow fever vaccination. Whole-study findings and limits: A faster peak, day 5 versus 15, was reached by the weaker secondary response. Post-booster samples contained most primary-vaccination clones (just under 98% CD4, less than 90% CD8). High-abundance clonotypes from the bulk population could contaminate FACS-sorted repertoires.

TCRdb processed the 5' RACE reads anew with MiXCR; each CDR3 protein has one entry. This table holds fewer than 100,000 distinct CDR3 sequences, almost 9% found once. This sequence originates from a man aged 18 to 29 who received the YFV17D yellow fever vaccine. Sequencing used CD8+ T cells not binding an NS4B(214-222) dextramer, sorted from PBMCs, obtained around 16 days after the first yellow fever vaccination.

The CDR3 spells CASSHGSQPQHF. DNA for the CDR3: TGCGCCAGCAGCCACGGGTCTCAGCCCCAGCATTTT. V gene TRBV4-1 combines with J gene TRBJ1-5, with no clear D. V was trimmed by 3 bases and J by 6 bases, leaving 6 bases between them. Germline loops: CDR1 MGHRA, CDR2 YSYEKL. The CDR3 contains 12 residues.